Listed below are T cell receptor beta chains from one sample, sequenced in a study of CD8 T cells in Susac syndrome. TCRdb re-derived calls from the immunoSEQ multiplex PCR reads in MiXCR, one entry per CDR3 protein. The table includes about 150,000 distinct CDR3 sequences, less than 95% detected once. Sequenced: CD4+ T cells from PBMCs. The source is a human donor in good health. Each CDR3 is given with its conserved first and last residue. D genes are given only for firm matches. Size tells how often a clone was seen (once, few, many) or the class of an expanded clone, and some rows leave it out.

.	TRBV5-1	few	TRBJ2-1	TGCGCCAGCAGCCCCGACGACAGAGAGGATGAGCAGTTCTTC	CASSPDDREDEQFF
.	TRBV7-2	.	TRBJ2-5	TGTGCCAGCAGCTTAGCCGGGGAGACCCAGTACTTC	CASSLAGETQYF
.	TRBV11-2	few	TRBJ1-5	TGTGCCAGCAGCTCGGGAGGGAATCAGCCCCAGCATTTT	CASSSGGNQPQHF
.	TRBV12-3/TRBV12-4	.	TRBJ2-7	TGTGCCAGCAGTCCCCCGGGTAGCGGAGTCTACGAGCAGTACTTC	CASSPPGSGVYEQYF
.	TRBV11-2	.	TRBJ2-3	TGTGCCAGCAGCTTAGTACGAGATACGCAGTATTTT	CASSLVRDTQYF
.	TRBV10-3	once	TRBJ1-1	TGTGCCATCAGTGAACGAGGGATTGGGAACACTGAAGCTTTCTTT	CAISERGIGNTEAFF
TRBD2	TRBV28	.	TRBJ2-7	TGTGCCAGCAGTTTTAGTGTAGCGGGAGTGTCCCAGTACGAGCAGTACTTC	CASSFSVAGVSQYEQYF
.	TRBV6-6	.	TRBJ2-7	TGTGCCAGCAGTTTTATGGGGGCTTCCGAGCAGTACTTC	CASSFMGASEQYF
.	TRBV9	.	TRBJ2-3	TGTGCCAGCAGCGTAGAGACAGATACGCAGTATTTT	CASSVETDTQYF
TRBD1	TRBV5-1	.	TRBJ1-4	TGCGCCAGCAGGCCCGGGACAGGAAATGTTAAAAATGAAAAACTGTTTTTT	CASRPGTGNVKNEKLFF
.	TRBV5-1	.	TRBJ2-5	TGCGCCAGCATGGAGGTGCTCGAGGAGACCCAGTACTTC	CASMEVLEETQYF
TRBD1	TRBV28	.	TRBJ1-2	TGTGCCAGCAGTCCGACAGGGGTGGACGGCTATGGCTACACCTTC	CASSPTGVDGYGYTF
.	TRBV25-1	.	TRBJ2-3	TGTGCCAGCAGTGGGAAAGGAGTGGATACGCAGTATTTT	CASSGKGVDTQYF
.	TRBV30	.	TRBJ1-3	TGTGCCTGGAGAGTACCGAGCTCTGGAAACACCATATATTTT	CAWRVPSSGNTIYF
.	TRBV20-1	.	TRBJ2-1	TGCAGTGCTAGAGTCGTAACAGCGAGCTCCTACAATGAGCAGTTCTTC	CSARVVTASSYNEQFF
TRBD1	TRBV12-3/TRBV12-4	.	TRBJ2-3	TGTGCCAGCAACCCGGGACAGTCTACAGATACGCAGTATTTT	CASNPGQSTDTQYF
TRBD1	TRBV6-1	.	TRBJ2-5	TGTGCCAGCGAGACTAGGCACAGGGGGCGGTGGGAGACCCAGTACTTC	CASETRHRGRWETQYF
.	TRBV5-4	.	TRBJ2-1	TGTGCCAGCAGCTTGCCGACCACCTACAATGAGCAGTTCTTC	CASSLPTTYNEQFF
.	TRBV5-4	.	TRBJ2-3	TGTGCCAGCTCCAGCCCAGTTGGGGATACGCAGTATTTT	CASSSPVGDTQYF
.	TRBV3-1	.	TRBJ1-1	TGTGCCAGCAGACAAGGAGGGTCGACTTTCTTT	CASRQGGSTFF
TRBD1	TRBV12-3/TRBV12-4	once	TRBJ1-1	TGTGCCAGCAGTCCGGGACAGACAATGAACACTGAAGCTTTCTTT	CASSPGQTMNTEAFF
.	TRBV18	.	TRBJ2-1	TGTGCCAGCTCACCACGGGGTACGTTGAACAATGAGCAGTTCTTC	CASSPRGTLNNEQFF
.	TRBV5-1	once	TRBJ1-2	TGCGCCAGCAGCTTGGGACTCCCGGGACGCTACACCTTC	CASSLGLPGRYTF
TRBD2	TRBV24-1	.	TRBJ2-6	TGTGCCACCAGTGATTCCGCGGGAGCTGGGGCCAACGTCCTGACTTTC	CATSDSAGAGANVLTF
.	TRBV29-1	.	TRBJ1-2	TGCAGCGTTGCACAGTCGGAAGTGGGCTACACCTTC	CSVAQSEVGYTF
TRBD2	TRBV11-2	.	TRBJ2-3	TGTGCCAGCAGCAAAGGACTAGCGGGAGCAGATACGCAGTATTTT	CASSKGLAGADTQYF
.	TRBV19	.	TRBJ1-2	TGTGCCAGTACCCAGCCAGCAGCCCCTTATGATGGCTACACCTTC	CASTQPAAPYDGYTF
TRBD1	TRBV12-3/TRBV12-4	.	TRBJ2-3	TGTGCCAGCAGTCTACGAATGACAGGGGGCAGCACAGATACGCAGTATTTT	CASSLRMTGGSTDTQYF
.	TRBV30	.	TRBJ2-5	TGTGCCTGGAGTGTACGCAGGGGATCGGAAGAGACCCAGTACTTC	CAWSVRRGSEETQYF
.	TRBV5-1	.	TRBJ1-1	TGCGCCAGCAGCTTGGCCGAGGGGCAGGGGAGCACTGAAGCTTTCTTT	CASSLAEGQGSTEAFF
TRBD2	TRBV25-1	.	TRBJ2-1	TGTGCCAGCACTAAAGCGGGGGGGTTGAATGAGCAGTTCTTC	CASTKAGGLNEQFF